This T cell receptor beta chain was profiled in a study of T cell responses to AZD1222 COVID-19 vaccine. Sequencing used immunoSEQ multiplex PCR; TCRdb keeps in-frame clones, though not all of them. The sample has about 120,000 clones, roughly 90% seen once. About this clone itself: What it binds is unknown.

Findings and caveats of the study: The sample set comprised mostly white British donors with more females, and clonal diversity was possibly underestimated.

CDR3 length: 11 residues. The gene calls are TRBV21-1 and TRBJ2-7; TRBD1 is the table's D call and was not checked against the DNA. TRBV21-1 is a pseudogene locus. The material sequenced was peripheral blood, taken 28 days after the second AZD1222 dose. This receptor was taken from an adult who received the AZD1222 COVID-19 vaccine. The CDR3 DNA reads as TGTGCCGGAGGACAGACTTCCGAGCAGTACTTC. Encoded protein: CAGGQTSEQYF.